This T cell receptor (beta chain) was sequenced in a study of T cells in Graves' hyperthyroidism and ophthalmopathy. There are 14 residues in the CDR3. Germline-derived CDR1 and CDR2 are SEHNR and FQNEAQ (reference sequence). Fresh peripheral blood, less than 11 ml of it, supplied the PBMCs. Comments on this clonotype: Its matching antigen is unknown. A read error may account for a junction end that differs from germline.

Amplification yielded TCR beta CDR3 regions, with RNA transcripts as the source. HTBI primers were the set used in a first-round RT-PCR of the TCR CDR3. TCRdb passed the multiplex PCR reads through MiXCR, listing each CDR3 protein once. Of over 250,000 distinct CDR3 sequences listed, roughly an eighth are singletons. General study results and limits: Most clonotypes that expanded in the thyroid above 0.001 also showed up in blood.

The V call is TRBV7-9, the J call TRBJ2-1; 8 nucleotides match TRBD2. The source material was blood. The clonotype originates from a middle-aged woman with Graves' ophthalmopathy. CDR3 DNA sequence: TGTGCCAGCAGGAAGACTAGCGTTTCCGATGAGCAGCTCTTC. Amino acid sequence: CASRKTSVSDEQLF.